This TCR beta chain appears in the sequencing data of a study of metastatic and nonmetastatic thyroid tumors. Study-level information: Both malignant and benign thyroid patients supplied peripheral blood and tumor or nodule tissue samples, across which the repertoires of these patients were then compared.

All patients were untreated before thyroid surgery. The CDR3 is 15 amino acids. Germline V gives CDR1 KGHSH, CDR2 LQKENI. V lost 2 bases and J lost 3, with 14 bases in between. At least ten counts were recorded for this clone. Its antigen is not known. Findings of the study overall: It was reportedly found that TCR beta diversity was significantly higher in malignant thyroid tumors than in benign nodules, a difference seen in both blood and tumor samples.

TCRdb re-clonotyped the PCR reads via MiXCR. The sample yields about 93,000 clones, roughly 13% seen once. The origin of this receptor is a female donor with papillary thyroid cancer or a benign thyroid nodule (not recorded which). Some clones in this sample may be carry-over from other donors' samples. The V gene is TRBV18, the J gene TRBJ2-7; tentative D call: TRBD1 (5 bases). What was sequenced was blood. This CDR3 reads CASSPFARANYEQYF. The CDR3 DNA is TGTGCCAGCTCACCATTCGCCAGGGCGAACTACGAGCAGTACTTC. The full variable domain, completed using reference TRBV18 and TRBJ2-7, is NAGVMQNPRHLVRRRGQEARLRCSPMKGHSHVYWYRQLPEEGLKFMVYLQKENIIDESGMPKERFSAEFPKEGPSILRIQQVVRGDSAAYFCASSPFARANYEQYFGPGTRLTVT.